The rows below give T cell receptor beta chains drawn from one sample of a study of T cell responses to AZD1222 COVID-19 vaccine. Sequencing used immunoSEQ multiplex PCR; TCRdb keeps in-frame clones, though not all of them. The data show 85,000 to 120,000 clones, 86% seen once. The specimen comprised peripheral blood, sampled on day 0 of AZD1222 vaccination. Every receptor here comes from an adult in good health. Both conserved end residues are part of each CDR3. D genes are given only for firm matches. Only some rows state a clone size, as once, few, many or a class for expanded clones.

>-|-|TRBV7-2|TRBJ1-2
CASSTRPVERIDYGYTF
TGTGCCAGCAGCACCCGCCCCGTCGAGAGGATCGACTATGGCTACACCTTC
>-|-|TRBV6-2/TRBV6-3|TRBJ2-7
CASSYYPRGPNEQYF
TGTGCCAGCAGTTACTATCCTCGGGGGCCCAACGAGCAGTACTTC
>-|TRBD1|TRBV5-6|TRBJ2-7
CASSPGTGISYEQYF
TGTGCCAGCAGCCCTGGGACAGGTATTTCCTACGAGCAGTACTTC
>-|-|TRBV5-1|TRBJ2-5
CASSLVQPQETQYF
TGCGCCAGCAGCTTGGTGCAGCCACAAGAGACCCAGTACTTC
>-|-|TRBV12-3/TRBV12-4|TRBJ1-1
CASSLQGSTEAFF
TGTGCCAGCAGTTTACAAGGAAGTACTGAAGCTTTCTTT
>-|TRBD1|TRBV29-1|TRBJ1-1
CSEIQGATEAFF
TGCAGCGAGATACAGGGGGCCACTGAAGCTTTCTTT
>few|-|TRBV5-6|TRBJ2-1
CASSLLDVYNEQFF
TGTGCCAGCAGCTTGTTGGACGTCTACAATGAGCAGTTCTTC
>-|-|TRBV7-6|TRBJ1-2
CASSRSNLPNYGYTF
TGTGCCAGCTCTAGGTCAAATTTGCCTAACTATGGCTACACCTTC
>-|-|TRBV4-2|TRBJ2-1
CASSQPGVTRLREQFF
TGTGCCAGCAGCCAACCAGGAGTTACGAGGTTACGGGAGCAGTTCTTC
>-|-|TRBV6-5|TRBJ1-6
CASSPSGGSPLHF
TGTGCCAGCAGTCCATCGGGGGGGTCACCCCTCCACTTT
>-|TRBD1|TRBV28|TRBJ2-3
CASSPGQVSTDTQYF
TGTGCCAGCAGTCCCGGACAGGTCAGCACAGATACGCAGTATTTT
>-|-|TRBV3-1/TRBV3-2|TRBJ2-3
CASSPKSRMSTDTQYF
TGTGCCAGCAGCCCGAAAAGTAGGATGAGCACAGATACGCAGTATTTT
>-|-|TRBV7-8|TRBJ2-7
CASSSTGTYEQYF
TGTGCCAGCAGCTCCACAGGGACCTACGAGCAGTACTTC
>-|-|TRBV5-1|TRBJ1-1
CASSHYPNTEAFF
TGCGCCAGCTCTCATTACCCAAACACTGAAGCTTTCTTT
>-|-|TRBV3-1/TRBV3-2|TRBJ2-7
CASSQGITGYSEQYF
TGTGCCAGCAGCCAGGGGATAACAGGGTATAGCGAGCAGTACTTC
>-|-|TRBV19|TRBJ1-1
CASTGITEAFF
TGTGCCAGTACAGGGATTACTGAAGCTTTCTTT
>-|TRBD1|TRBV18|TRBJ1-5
CASSLKTGGYQPQHF
TGTGCCAGCTCGTTAAAGACAGGGGGCTATCAGCCCCAGCATTTT
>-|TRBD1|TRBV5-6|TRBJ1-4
CASSLQGGVSNEKLFF
TGTGCCAGCAGCCTCCAGGGGGGGGTTTCCAATGAAAAACTGTTTTTT
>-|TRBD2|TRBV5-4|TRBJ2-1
CASSLAGGSSEQFF
TGTGCCAGCAGCTTGGCCGGCGGGAGCAGTGAGCAGTTCTTC
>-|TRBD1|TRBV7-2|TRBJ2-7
CASSPQGGPYEQYF
TGTGCCAGCAGCCCACAGGGGGGACCCTACGAGCAGTACTTC
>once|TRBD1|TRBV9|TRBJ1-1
CASSVTGGTTEAFF
TGTGCCAGCAGCGTCACAGGGGGCACCACTGAAGCTTTCTTT
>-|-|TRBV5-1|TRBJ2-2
CASSLVPGNTGELFF
TGCGCCAGCAGCTTGGTTCCGGGGAACACCGGGGAGCTGTTTTTT
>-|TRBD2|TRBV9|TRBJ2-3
CASSPRGLAGGYTDTQYF
TGTGCCAGCAGCCCCAGGGGGCTAGCGGGAGGGTACACAGATACGCAGTATTTT
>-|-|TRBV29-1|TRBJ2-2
CSVGGGDTGELFF
TGCAGCGTTGGAGGGGGGGACACCGGGGAGCTGTTTTTT
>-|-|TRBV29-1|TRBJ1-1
CSVERVSGGKNTEAFF
TGCAGCGTTGAAAGGGTTTCGGGGGGGAAGAACACTGAAGCTTTCTTT
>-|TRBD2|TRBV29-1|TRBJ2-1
CSVPGTSGGGGYNEQFF
TGCAGCGTGCCCGGGACTAGCGGGGGAGGGGGGTACAATGAGCAGTTCTTC
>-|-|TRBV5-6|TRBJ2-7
CASSSRGEQYF
TGTGCCAGCAGCTCAAGGGGCGAGCAGTACTTC
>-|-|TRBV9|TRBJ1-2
CASSPGTENYGYTF
TGTGCCAGCAGCCCCGGGACGGAGAACTATGGCTACACCTTC
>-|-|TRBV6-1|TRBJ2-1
CASSEVALFGNEQFF
TGTGCCAGCAGTGAAGTGGCGCTCTTCGGCAATGAGCAGTTCTTC
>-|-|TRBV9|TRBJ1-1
CASSAPLTEAFF
TGTGCCAGCAGCGCCCCGCTCACTGAAGCTTTCTTT
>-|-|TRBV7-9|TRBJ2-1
CASSLTIKLYNEQFF
TGTGCCAGCAGCTTGACGATAAAGCTGTACAATGAGCAGTTCTTC
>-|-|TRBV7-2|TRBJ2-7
CASSSRGLVSGKMYEQYF
TGTGCCAGCAGCTCCAGGGGGCTTGTGAGCGGGAAAATGTACGAGCAGTACTTC
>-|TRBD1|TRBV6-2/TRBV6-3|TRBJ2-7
CASSNAGGHEQYF
TGTGCCAGCAGTAACGCAGGGGGCCACGAGCAGTACTTC
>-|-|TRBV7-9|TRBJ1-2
CASSRGTFDGYTF
TGTGCCAGCAGCCGGGGAACGTTCGATGGCTACACCTTC
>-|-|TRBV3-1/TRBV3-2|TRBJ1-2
CASSQGQGGYTF
TGTGCCAGCAGCCAAGGGCAGGGAGGCTACACCTTC
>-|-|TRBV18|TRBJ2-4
CASSPPKQILAKNIQYF
TGTGCCAGCTCACCACCGAAACAGATATTAGCCAAAAACATTCAGTACTTC
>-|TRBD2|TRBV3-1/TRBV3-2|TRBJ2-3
CASSPAGRGTDTQYF
TGTGCCAGCAGCCCAGCGGGAAGGGGCACAGATACGCAGTATTTT
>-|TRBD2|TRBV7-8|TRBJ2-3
CASSLVVAGVAVAGTDTQYF
TGTGCCAGCAGCTTAGTTGTCGCGGGAGTGGCTGTAGCGGGAACAGATACGCAGTATTTT
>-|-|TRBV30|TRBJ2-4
CAWSASTLAKNIQYF
TGTGCCTGGAGTGCCTCTACTCTAGCCAAAAACATTCAGTACTTC
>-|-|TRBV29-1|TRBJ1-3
CSAGGRGNTIYF
TGCAGCGCTGGCGGTAGGGGAAACACCATATATTTT